What follows describes a single T cell receptor beta chain. Its antigen is as yet unknown. The data belong to a study of radiation and T cells in renal cell carcinoma. Across the whole study: Nephrectomy followed 15 Gy stereotactic body radiation by 4 weeks. Study-level findings and limits: Top tumor clonotypes rose in blood 2 weeks post-radiation, then contracted. Without pretreatment biopsies, baseline tumor clonotype presence was undetermined.

Noted time point: blood 2 weeks post-SBRT. Indicated treatment: 15 Gy SBRT to primary tumor, nephrectomy 4 weeks later. Serial blood draws occurred at baseline and 2 and 4 weeks post-SBRT. TCRdb's table, derived via immunoSEQ multiplex PCR, lists solely in-frame clones and lacks some. The table includes roughly 120,000 clones, roughly four fifths detected once. Germline values: CDR1 MNHEY, CDR2 SVGAGI. The CDR3 extends over 15 amino acids. V was pared by 5 bases and J by 6 bases, with 8 bases of the junction left unmatched. The chain joins TRBV6-5 to TRBJ1-5; 9 nucleotides agree with TRBD1. The origin of this receptor is a woman aged 60-75 years with renal cell carcinoma. Material: blood, obtained from a patient whose treatment included radiotherapy and nephrectomy. The CDR3 loop is CASSPGTGNPQPQHF. CDR3 nucleotide sequence: TGTGCCAGCAGTCCCGGGACAGGGAACCCTCAGCCCCAGCATTTT.